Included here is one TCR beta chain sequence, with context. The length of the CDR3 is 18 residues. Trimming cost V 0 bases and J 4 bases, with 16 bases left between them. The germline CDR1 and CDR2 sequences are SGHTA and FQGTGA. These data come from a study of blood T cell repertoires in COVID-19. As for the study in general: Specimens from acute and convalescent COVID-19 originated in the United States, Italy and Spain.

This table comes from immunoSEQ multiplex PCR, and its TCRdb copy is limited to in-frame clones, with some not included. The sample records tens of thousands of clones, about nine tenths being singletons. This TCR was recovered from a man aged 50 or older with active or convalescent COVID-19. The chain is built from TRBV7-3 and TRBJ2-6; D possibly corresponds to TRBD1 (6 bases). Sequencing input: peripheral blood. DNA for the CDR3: TGTGCCAGCAGCTTAACAGGGGGAAGCGGTACCGGGGCCAACGTCCTGACTTTC. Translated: CASSLTGGSGTGANVLTF.